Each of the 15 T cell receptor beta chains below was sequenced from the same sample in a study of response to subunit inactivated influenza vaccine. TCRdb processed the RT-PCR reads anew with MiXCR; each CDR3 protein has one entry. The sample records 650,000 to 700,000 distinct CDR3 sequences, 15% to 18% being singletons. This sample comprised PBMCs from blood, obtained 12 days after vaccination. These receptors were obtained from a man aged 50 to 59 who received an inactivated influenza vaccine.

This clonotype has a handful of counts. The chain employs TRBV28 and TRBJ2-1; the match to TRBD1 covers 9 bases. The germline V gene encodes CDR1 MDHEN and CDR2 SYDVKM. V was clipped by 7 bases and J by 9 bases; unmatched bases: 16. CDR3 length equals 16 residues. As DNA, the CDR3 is TGTGCCAGCACCTCCCTTGGGACAGGGAGGGAAGGTGAGCAGTTCTTC. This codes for CASTSLGTGREGEQFF.

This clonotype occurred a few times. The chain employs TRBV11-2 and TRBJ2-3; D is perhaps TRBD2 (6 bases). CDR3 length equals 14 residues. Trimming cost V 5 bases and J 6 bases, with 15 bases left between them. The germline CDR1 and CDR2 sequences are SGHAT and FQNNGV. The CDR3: CASSPLRDVDTQYF. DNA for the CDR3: TGTGCCAGCAGCCCCTTGCGGGATGTCGATACGCAGTATTTT.

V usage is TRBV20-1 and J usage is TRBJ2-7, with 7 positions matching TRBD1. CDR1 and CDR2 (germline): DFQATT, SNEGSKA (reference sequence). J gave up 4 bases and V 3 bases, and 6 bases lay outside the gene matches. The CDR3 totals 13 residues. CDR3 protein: CSARKGARYEQYF. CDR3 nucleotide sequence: TGCAGTGCTAGGAAGGGGGCCCGATACGAGCAGTACTTC.

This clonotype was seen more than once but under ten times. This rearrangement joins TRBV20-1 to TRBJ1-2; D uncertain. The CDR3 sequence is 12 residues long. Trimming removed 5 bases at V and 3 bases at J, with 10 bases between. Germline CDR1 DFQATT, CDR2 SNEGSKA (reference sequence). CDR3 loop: CSASRIHYGYTF. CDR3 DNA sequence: TGCAGTGCTTCCAGGATTCACTATGGCTACACCTTC.

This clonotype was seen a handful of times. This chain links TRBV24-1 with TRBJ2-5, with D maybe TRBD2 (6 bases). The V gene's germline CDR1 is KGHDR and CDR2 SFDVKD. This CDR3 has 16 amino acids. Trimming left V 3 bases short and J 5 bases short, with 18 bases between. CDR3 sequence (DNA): TGTGCCACCAGTGATCGCCCGGGACTGCGAATCGAGACCCAGTACTTC. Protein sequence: CATSDRPGLRIETQYF.

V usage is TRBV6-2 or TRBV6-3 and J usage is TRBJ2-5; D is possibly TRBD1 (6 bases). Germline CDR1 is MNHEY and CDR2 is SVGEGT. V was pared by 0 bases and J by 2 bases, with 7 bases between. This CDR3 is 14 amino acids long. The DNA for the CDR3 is TGTGCCAGCAGTTACTCGGACAGTCAAGAGACCCAGTACTTC. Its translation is CASSYSDSQETQYF.

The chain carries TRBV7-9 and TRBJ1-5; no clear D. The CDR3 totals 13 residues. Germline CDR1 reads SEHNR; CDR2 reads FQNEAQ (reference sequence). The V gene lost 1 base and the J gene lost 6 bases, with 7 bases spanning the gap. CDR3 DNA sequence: TGTGCCAGCAGCTTAGGGTCAGCTCAGCCCCAGCATTTT. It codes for CASSLGSAQPQHF.

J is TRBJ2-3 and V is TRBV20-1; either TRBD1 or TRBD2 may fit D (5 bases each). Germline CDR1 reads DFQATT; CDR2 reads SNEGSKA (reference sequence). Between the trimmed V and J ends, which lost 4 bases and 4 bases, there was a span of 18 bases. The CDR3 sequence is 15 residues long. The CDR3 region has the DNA TGCAGTGCTATCCCCGGGACGGCAATAGCAGATACGCAGTATTTT. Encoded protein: CSAIPGTAIADTQYF.

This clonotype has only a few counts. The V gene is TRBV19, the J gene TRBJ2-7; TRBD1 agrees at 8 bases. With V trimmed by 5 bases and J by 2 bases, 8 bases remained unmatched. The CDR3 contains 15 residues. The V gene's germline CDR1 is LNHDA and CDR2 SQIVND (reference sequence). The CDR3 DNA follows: TGTGCCAGTAGTCAAATCCAGGGACAGGCCTACGAGCAGTACTTC. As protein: CASSQIQGQAYEQYF.

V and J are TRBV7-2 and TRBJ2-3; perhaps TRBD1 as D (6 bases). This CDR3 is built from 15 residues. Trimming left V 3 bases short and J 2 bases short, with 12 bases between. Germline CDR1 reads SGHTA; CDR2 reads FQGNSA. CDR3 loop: CASSFRGQHTDTQYF. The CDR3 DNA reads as TGTGCCAGCAGCTTTCGTGGACAGCACACAGATACGCAGTATTTT.

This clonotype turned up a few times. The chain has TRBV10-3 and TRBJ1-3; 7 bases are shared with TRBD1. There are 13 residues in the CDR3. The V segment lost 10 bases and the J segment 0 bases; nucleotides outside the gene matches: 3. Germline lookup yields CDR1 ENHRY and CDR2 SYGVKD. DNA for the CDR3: TGTGCCAGCGGGACAGCCTCTGGAAACACCATATATTTT. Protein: CASGTASGNTIYF.

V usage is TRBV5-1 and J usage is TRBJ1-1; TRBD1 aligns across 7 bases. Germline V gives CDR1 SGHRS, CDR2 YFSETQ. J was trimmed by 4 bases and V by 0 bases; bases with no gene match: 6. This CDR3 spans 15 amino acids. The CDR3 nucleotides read TGCGCCAGCAGCTTGGTCACGACAGGGACCACTGAAGCTTTCTTT. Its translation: CASSLVTTGTTEAFF.

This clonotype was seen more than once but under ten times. The CDR3 protein is CAISGSTSGRTSSYNEQFF. CDR3 sequence (DNA): TGTGCCATCAGTGGATCGACTAGCGGGAGGACAAGCTCCTACAATGAGCAGTTCTTC. The V call is TRBV10-3, the J call TRBJ2-1, with 13 bases aligning to TRBD2. The ends lost 4 bases at V and 0 bases at J; junction bases unmatched: 9. The CDR3 runs to 19 residues. In germline, CDR1 is ENHRY, CDR2 SYGVKD.

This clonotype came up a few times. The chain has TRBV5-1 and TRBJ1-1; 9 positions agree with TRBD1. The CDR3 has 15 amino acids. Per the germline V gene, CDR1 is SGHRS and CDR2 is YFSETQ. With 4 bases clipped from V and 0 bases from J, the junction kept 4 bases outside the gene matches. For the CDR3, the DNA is TGCGCCAGCAGCACAGGGACAGGGATGAACACTGAAGCTTTCTTT. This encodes CASSTGTGMNTEAFF.

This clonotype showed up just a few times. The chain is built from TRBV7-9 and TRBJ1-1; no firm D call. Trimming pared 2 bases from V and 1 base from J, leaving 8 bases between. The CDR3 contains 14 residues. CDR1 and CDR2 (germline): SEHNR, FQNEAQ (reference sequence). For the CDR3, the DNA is TGTGCCAGCAGCTTACATATGGAGAACACTGAAGCTTTCTTT. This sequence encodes CASSLHMENTEAFF.